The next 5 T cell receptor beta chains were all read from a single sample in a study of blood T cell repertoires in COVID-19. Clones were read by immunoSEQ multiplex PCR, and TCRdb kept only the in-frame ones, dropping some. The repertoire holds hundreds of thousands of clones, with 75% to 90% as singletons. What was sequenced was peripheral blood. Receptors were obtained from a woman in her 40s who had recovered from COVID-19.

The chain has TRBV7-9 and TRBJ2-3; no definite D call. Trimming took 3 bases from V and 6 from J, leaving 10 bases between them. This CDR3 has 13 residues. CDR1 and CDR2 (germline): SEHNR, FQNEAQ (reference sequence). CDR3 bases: TGTGCCAGCAGCTTCTCTGCCGGGGATACGCAGTATTTT. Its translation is CASSFSAGDTQYF. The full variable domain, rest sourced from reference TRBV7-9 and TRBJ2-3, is DTGVSQNPRHKITKRGQNVTFRCDPISEHNRLYWYRQTLGQGPEFLTYFQNEAQLEKSRLLSDRFSAERPKGSFSTLEIQRTEQGDSAMYLCASSFSAGDTQYFGPGTRLTVL.

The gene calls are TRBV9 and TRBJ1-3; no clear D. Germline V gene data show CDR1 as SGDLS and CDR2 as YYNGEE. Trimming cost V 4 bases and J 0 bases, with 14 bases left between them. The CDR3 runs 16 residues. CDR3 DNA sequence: TGTGCCAGCAGCCTCGGTGGAGGCCGCTCTGGAAACACCATATATTTT. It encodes CASSLGGGRSGNTIYF.

This CDR3 is CASSRYRGRDVYEQYF. CDR3 bases: TGTGCCAGCAGCCGCTATCGTGGTCGGGATGTCTACGAGCAGTACTTC. The V call is TRBV11-2, the J call TRBJ2-7; D possibly corresponds to TRBD2 (5 bases). Germline loops: CDR1 SGHAT, CDR2 FQNNGV. This CDR3 contains 16 residues. With 5 bases removed from V and 3 bases from J, the gap between germline ends came to 20 bases.

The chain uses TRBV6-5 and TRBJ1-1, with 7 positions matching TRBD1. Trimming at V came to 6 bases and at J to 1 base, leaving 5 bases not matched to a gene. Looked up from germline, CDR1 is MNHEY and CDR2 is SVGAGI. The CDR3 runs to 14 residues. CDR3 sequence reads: CASRAGTANTEAFF. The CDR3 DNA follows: TGTGCCAGCAGAGCCGGGACAGCGAACACTGAAGCTTTCTTT.

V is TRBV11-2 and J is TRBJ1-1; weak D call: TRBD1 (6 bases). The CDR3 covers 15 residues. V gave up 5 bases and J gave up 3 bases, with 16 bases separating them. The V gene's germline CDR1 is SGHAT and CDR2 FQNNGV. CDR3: CASSPWREGDTEAFF. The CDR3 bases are TGTGCCAGCAGCCCATGGCGGGAGGGGGACACTGAAGCTTTCTTT.